This T cell receptor (beta chain) stems from a study of T cells in Graves' hyperthyroidism and ophthalmopathy. Germline lookup yields CDR1 SQVTM and CDR2 ANQGSEA. This CDR3 contains 15 residues. The trim removed 4 bases at V and 1 base at J, leaving 1 base unmatched. RNA transcripts served as the template for amplifying TCR beta CDR3 regions. The HTBI primer set drove a first-round RT-PCR of the TCR CDR3. One entry per CDR3 protein, called by TCRdb with MiXCR from the multiplex PCR reads. Among about 620,000 distinct CDR3 sequences, about 17% were seen once, and the ten largest hold 3.8%. An absence of ophthalmopathy progression within 18 months meant stable Graves' hyperthyroidism.

The sequencing sample was made of blood. The TCR sequence derives from a woman aged 25 to 39 with Graves' hyperthyroidism. The chain couples TRBV29-1 to TRBJ2-2; 12 bases are a match to TRBD2. CDR3 in amino acids: CSVVLAGGNTGELFF. The CDR3 DNA is TGCAGCGTTGTACTAGCGGGGGGGAACACCGGGGAGCTGTTTTTT.